The sequence of this T cell receptor (beta chain) was determined in a study of T-cell reconstitution after alpha-beta-depleted transplantation in children. Unique molecular identifiers were used to barcode this TCRbeta library. TCRdb redid the calling of the PCR reads with MiXCR, one entry per CDR3 protein. The data contain some 200,000 distinct CDR3 sequences, roughly 8.3% of them singletons. There are 13 residues in the CDR3. Germline CDR1 and CDR2: SQVTM and ANQGSEA. V shed 7 bases and J shed 2 bases, with 13 bases lying between them. Findings of the study overall: Reports say that about two months after transplant, the alpha-beta T cells came out of several hundred graft clones that had expanded. A year had passed since transplant, and T-cell counts and diversity by then came mostly from newly produced T cells. The study traced high day-60 TCRbeta diversity in some patients to surviving recipient T cells and thymic progenitors.

This clonotype was counted between two and nine times. Its antigen is not known. The clonotype comes from a male patient aged 2-10 years who had a stem cell transplant for acute myeloid leukemia, so the T cells may come from the graft donor. The rearrangement joins TRBV29-1 to TRBJ2-3; tentative D call: TRBD1 (5 bases). Sequenced material: PBMCs, mostly from graft donor cells, taken 360 days after TCRalphabeta/CD19-depleted stem cell transplant. The CDR3 DNA reads as TGCAGCGCCGCGCTGGGGCCCACAGATACGCAGTATTTT. Its protein is CSAALGPTDTQYF.